This entry is about one T cell receptor (beta chain). Time point meaning: patch test 1, 2 weeks after DPC sensitization. Treatment of the sample: therapeutic diphenylcyclopropenone sensitization with weekly scalp DPC. Blood sampling occurred before each patch-test application. Extraction of total RNA was performed on unfractionated whole blood. For the library, individual cDNA molecules each received unique molecular identifiers. TCRdb reanalysed the RACE reads using MiXCR and keeps one entry per CDR3 protein. The sample has around 120,000 distinct CDR3 sequences; around 13% are singletons. The entry originates in a study of human T cells and chemical hapten exposure. Study overall: In the sensitization step, 2% DPC was placed on about 2 cm by about 2 cm of upper inner arm skin.

This TCR was sampled from a man aged 18 to 30 with alopecia areata. Some clones in this sample may be carry-over from other donors' samples. Sequenced here: whole blood, sampled in connection with sensitization to the hapten diphenylcyclopropenone (DPC).

CDR3 protein: CASSQDLQGPYEQYF. CDR3 coding DNA: TGCGCCAGCAGCCAAGATCTTCAGGGGCCCTACGAGCAGTACTTC. V gene TRBV4-1 combines with J gene TRBJ2-7, with D possibly being TRBD1 (6 bases). The CDR3 loop spans 15 amino acids. Germline-derived CDR1 and CDR2 are MGHRA and YSYEKL. Trimming took off 0 bases at V and 2 bases at J, with 11 bases between the two ends.